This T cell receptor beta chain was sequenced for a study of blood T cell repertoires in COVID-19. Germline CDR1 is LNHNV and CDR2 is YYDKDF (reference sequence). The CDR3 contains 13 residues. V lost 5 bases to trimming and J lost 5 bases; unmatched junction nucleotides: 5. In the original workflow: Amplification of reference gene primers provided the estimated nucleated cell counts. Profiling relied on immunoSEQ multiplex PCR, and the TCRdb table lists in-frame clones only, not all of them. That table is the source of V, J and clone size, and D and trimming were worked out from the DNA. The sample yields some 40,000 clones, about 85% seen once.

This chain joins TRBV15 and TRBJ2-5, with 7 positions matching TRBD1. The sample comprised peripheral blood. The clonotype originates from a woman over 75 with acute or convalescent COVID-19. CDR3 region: CATSGTVGETQYF. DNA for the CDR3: TGTGCCACCAGCGGGACAGTGGGTGAGACCCAGTACTTC.